The clone carrying this T cell receptor (beta chain) was seen ten or more times. The antigen remains undetermined. For a library built for alpha chains, this beta chain is a stray read; little rests on its size. These data originate in a study of spatial heterogeneity in lung cancer. Study details: From matched bulk RNA-seq came a T cell module score, which showed a strong correlation with TCR transcript counts in tumor regions. Study outcomes and limitations: One measure, the expanded intratumoral alpha and beta TCR count, tracked tumor mutation counts.

Indicated time point: sample taken at primary tumor resection. From tumor, nontumor lung or frozen PBMC, whole RNA was taken unsorted for sequencing. Individually, TCR cDNA molecules were each labelled with a unique molecular identifier. TCRdb fed the 5' RACE reads into MiXCR, producing one record per CDR3 protein. The data contain approximately 8,000 distinct CDR3 sequences, almost 8.5% of them seen just once; the ten biggest clones take up 4.2%. The clonotype was recovered from a male donor with early-stage non-small cell lung cancer. The sample here was lung tumor tissue, taken at surgery.

The CDR3 sequence: CASRSALNTGELFF. CDR3 DNA: TGCGCCAGCAGATCGGCTCTGAACACCGGGGAGCTGTTTTTT. V gene TRBV5-1 combines with J gene TRBJ2-2; no reliable D call. There are 14 residues in the CDR3. From germline, CDR1 is SGHRS and CDR2 YFSETQ. V shed 5 bases and J shed 1 base, with 9 bases lying between them.